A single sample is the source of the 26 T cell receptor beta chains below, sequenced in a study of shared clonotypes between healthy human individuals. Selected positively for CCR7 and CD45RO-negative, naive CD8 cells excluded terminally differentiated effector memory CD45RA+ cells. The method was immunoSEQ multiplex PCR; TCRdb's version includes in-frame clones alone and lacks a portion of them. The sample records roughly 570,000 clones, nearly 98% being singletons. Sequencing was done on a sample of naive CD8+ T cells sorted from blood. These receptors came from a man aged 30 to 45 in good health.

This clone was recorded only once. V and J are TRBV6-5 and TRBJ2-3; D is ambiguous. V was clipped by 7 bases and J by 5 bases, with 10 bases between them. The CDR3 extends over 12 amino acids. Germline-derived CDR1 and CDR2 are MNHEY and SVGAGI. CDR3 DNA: TGTGCCAGCACCGACTGGGGAGATACGCAGTATTTT. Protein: CASTDWGDTQYF.

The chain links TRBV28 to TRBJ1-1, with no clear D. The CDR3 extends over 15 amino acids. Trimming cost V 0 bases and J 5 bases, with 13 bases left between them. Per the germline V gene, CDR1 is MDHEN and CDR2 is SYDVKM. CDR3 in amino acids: CASSLWGSEETEAFF. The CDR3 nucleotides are TGTGCCAGCAGTTTATGGGGGAGTGAGGAGACTGAAGCTTTCTTT.

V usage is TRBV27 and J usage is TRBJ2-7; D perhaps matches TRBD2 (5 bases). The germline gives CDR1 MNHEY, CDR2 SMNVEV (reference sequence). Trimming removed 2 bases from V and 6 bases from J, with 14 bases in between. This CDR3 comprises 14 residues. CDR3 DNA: TGTGCCAGCAGTTTAGGGTGGGAGCAGAGCGAGCAGTACTTC. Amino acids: CASSLGWEQSEQYF.

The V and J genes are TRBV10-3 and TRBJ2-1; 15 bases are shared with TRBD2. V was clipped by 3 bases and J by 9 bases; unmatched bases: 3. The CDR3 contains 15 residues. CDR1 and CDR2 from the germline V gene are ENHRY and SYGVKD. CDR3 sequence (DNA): TGTGCCATCAGTGAAGGACTAGCGGGAGGGTTTGAGCAGTTCTTC. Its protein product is CAISEGLAGGFEQFF.

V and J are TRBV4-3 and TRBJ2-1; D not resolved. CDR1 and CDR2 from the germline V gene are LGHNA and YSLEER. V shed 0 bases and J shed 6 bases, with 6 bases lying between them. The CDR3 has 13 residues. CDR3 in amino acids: CASSQEGVNEQFF. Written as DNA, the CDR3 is TGCGCCAGCAGCCAAGAAGGAGTCAATGAGCAGTTCTTC.

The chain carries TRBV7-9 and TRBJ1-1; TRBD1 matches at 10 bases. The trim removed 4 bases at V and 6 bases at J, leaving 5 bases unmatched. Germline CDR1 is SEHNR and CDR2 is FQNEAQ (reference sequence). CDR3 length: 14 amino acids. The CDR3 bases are TGTGCCAGCAGCTCCGACAGGGGGCCCTCTGAAGCTTTCTTT. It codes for CASSSDRGPSEAFF.

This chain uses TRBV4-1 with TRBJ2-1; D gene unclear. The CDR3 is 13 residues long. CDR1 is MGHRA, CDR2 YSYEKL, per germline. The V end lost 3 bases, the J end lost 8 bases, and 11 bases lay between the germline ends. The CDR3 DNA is TGCGCCAGCAGCCATCCAGGTGGCGATGAGCAGTTCTTC. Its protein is CASSHPGGDEQFF.

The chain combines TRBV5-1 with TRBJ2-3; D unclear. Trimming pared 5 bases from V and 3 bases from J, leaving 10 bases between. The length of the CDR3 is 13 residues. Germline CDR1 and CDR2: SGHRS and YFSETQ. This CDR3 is CASRSPGTDTQYF. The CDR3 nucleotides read TGCGCCAGCAGATCCCCCGGGACAGATACGCAGTATTTT.

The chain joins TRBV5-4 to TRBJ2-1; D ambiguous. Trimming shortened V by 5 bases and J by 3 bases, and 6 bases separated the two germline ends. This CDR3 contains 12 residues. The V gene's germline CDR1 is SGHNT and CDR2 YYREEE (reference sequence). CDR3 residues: CASRSNYNEQFF. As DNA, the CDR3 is TGTGCCAGCAGGTCGAACTACAATGAGCAGTTCTTC.

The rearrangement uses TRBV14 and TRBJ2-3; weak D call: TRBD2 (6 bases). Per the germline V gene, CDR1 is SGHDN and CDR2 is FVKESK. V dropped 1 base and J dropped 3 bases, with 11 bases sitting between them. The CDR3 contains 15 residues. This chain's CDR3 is CASSQGGVWTDTQYF. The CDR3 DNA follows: TGTGCCAGCAGCCAAGGGGGGGTTTGGACAGATACGCAGTATTTT.

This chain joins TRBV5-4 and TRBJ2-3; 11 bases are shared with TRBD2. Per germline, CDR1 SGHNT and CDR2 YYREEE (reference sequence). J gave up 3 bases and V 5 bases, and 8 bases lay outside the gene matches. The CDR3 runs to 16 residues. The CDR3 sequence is CASRGGLAEGTDTQYF. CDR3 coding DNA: TGTGCCAGCAGGGGGGGACTAGCGGAGGGGACAGATACGCAGTATTTT. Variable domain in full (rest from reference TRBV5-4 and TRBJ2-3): ETGVTQSPTHLIKTRGQQVTLRCSSQSGHNTVSWYQQALGQGPQFIFQYYREEENGRGNFPPRFSGLQFPNYSSELNVNALELDDSALYLCASRGGLAEGTDTQYFGPGTRLTVL.

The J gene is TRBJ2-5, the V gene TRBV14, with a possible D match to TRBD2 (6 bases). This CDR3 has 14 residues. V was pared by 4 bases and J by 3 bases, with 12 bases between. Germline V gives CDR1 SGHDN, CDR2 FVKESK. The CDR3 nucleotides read TGTGCCAGCAGCCCCCGGACTAAGAAAGAGACCCAGTACTTC. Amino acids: CASSPRTKKETQYF.

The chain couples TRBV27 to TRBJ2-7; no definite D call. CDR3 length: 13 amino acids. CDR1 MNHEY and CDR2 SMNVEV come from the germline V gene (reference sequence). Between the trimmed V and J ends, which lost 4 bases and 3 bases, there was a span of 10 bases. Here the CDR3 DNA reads TGTGCCAGCAGTTCCGGCCAGATCTACGAGCAGTACTTC. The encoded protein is CASSSGQIYEQYF.

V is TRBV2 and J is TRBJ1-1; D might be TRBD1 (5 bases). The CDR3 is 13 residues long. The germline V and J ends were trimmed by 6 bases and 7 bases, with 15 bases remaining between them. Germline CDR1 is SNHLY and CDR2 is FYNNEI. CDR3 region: CASRIQAEFEAFF. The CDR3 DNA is TGTGCCAGCAGGATACAGGCGGAATTTGAAGCTTTCTTT.

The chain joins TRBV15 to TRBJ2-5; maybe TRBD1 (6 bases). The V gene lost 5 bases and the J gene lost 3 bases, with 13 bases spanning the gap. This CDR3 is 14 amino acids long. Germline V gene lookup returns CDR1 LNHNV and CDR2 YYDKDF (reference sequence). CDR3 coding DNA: TGTGCCACCAGCCCCAGCAGGGACAAAGAGACCCAGTACTTC. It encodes CATSPSRDKETQYF.

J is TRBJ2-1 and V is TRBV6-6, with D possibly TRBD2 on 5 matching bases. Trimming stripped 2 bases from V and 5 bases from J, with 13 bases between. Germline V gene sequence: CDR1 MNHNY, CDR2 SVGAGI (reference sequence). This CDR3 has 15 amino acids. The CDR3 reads CASSYGVARNNEQFF. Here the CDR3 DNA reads TGTGCCAGCAGTTACGGGGTAGCGAGGAACAATGAGCAGTTCTTC.

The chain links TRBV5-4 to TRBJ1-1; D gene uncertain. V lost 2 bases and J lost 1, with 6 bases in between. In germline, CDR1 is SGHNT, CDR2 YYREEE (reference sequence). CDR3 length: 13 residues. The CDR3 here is CASSFATNTEAFF. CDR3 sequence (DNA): TGTGCCAGCAGCTTCGCCACGAACACTGAAGCTTTCTTT.

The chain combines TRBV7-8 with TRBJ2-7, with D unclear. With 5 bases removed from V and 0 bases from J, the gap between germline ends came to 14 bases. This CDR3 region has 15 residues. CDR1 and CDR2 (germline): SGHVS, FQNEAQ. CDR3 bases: TGTGCCAGCAGCCGAGAACCGGGTCTCTCCTACGAGCAGTACTTC. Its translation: CASSREPGLSYEQYF.

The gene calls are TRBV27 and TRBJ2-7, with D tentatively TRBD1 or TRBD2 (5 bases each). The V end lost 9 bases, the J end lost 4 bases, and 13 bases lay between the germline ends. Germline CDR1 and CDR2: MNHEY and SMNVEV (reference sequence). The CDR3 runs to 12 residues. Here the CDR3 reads CASRGRVYEQYF. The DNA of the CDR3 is TGTGCCAGTCGGGGCAGGGTTTACGAGCAGTACTTC.

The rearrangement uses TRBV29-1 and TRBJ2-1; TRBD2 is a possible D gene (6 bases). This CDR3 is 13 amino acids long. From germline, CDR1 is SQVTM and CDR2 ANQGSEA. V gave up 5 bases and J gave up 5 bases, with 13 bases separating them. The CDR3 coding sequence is TGCAGCGTTCGGACGGGAGTGAACAATGAGCAGTTCTTC. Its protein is CSVRTGVNNEQFF.

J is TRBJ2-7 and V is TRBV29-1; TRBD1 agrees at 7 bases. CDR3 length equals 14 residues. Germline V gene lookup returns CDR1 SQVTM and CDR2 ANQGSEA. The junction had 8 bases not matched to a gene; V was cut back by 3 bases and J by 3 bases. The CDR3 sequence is CSVDLTGLNYEQYF. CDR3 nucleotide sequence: TGCAGCGTTGATCTGACAGGGTTGAACTACGAGCAGTACTTC.

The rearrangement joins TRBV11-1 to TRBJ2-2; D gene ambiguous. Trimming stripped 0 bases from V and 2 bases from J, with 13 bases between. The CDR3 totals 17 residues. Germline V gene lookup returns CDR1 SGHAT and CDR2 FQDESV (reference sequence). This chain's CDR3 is CASSLALESLNTGELFF. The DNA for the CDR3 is TGTGCCAGCAGCTTAGCGCTGGAGAGTTTAAACACCGGGGAGCTGTTTTTT.

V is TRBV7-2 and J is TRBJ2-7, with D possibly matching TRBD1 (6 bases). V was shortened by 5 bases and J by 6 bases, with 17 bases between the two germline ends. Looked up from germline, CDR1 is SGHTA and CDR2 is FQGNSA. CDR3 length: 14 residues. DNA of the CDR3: TGTGCCAGCAGCCTAGAAACAGGGTCCCTCGAGCAGTACTTC. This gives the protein CASSLETGSLEQYF.

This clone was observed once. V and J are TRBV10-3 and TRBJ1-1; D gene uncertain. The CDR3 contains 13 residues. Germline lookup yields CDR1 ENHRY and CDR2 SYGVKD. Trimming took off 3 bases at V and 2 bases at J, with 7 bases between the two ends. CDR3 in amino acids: CAISDSGNTEAFF. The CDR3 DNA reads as TGTGCCATCAGTGATTCCGGAAACACTGAAGCTTTCTTT.

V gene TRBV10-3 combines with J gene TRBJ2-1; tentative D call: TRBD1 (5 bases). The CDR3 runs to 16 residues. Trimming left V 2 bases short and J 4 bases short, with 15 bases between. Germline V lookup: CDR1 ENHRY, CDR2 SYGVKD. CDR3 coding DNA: TGTGCCATCAGTGAGACAGGTCCGTATCAATACAATGAGCAGTTCTTC. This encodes CAISETGPYQYNEQFF.

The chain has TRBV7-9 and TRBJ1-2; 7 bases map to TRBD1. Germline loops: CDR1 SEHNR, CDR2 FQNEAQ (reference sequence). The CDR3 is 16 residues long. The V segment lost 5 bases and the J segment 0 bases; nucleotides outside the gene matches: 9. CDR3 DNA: TGTGCCAGCAGCAACTCGTTGGGACAGACTAACTATGGCTACACCTTC. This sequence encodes CASSNSLGQTNYGYTF.